The T cell receptor (beta chain) described here comes from a study of cytomegalovirus exposure and HLA in healthy donors. Study results and caveats: TCR association rates varied by HLA locus in a later analysis, with DRB1 highest and HLA-C lowest. A later analysis linked a missense DCLRE1C variant to TCR beta V- and J-gene trimming.

PCR employed 60 Vbeta and 13 Jbeta primers. The repertoire was sequenced with immunoSEQ multiplex PCR; TCRdb's copy has only in-frame clones and lacks some. The sample lists 150,000 to 200,000 clones, roughly 77% seen once, with approximately 2% in the top ten. On this clone: The antigen is undetermined.

The receptor comes from a woman under 30 in good health and CMV-seronegative. The source material was PBMCs.

The CDR3 DNA reads TGTGCCGGACGAGGAACCGGACAGGGGGACTTGGGGGACCAAGAGACCCAGTACTTC. Amino acids: CAGRGTGQGDLGDQETQYF. This chain joins TRBV11-3 and TRBJ2-5; 10 positions agree with TRBD1. Trimming removed 11 bases from V and 0 bases from J; junction bases left unmatched: 21. CDR3 length: 19 amino acids. Germline CDR1 and CDR2: SGHNT and YENEEA.